The 5 T cell receptor beta chains below were found in one sample sequenced in a study of T cells in Graves' hyperthyroidism and ophthalmopathy. RNA transcripts served as the template for amplifying TCR beta CDR3 regions. The TCR CDR3 was amplified in a first-round RT-PCR using the HTBI primer set. Via MiXCR, TCRdb re-called the multiplex PCR reads, giving one row per CDR3 protein. The data show 400,000 to 550,000 distinct CDR3 sequences, approximately 25% seen once. The sequenced sample consisted of blood. The receptors were sampled from a woman aged 25 to 39 with Graves' ophthalmopathy.

The chain recombines TRBV10-2 with TRBJ2-5, with 13 positions matching TRBD2. With V trimmed by 3 bases and J by 5 bases, 6 bases remained unmatched. The CDR3 covers 16 residues. Germline CDR1 is WSHSY and CDR2 is SAAADI. CDR3 sequence (DNA): TGCGCCAGCAGTGAACTAGCGGGGGGGCTTGACGAGACCCAGTACTTC. This gives the protein CASSELAGGLDETQYF.

The chain combines TRBV29-1 with TRBJ2-7; D tentatively reads TRBD1 or TRBD2 (5 bases each). Deletions cut 2 bases from V and 6 bases from J, with 11 bases between. The germline V gene encodes CDR1 SQVTM and CDR2 ANQGSEA. The CDR3 contains 12 residues. The CDR3 DNA reads as TGCAGCGTTGAATACTACGGGGCCGAGCAGTACTTC. Its translation: CSVEYYGAEQYF.

The genes are TRBV6-1 and TRBJ2-7, with 9 bases fitting TRBD1. From germline, CDR1 is MNHNS and CDR2 SASEGT. Unmatched junction bases numbered 7, after V lost 4 bases and J lost 3 bases. The CDR3 totals 15 residues. Here the CDR3 DNA reads TGTGCCAGCAGTGTGGGACAGGGAGGTCGCTACGAGCAGTACTTC. Protein sequence: CASSVGQGGRYEQYF.

V gene TRBV15 combines with J gene TRBJ1-1; D ambiguous. Germline assignment: CDR1 LNHNV and CDR2 YYDKDF (reference sequence). V lost 0 bases and J lost 6, with 11 bases in between. The CDR3 covers 14 residues. CDR3 amino acids: CATSRDRSSAEAFF. CDR3 bases: TGTGCCACCAGCAGAGACAGGTCCTCAGCTGAAGCTTTCTTT.

J is TRBJ1-3 and V is TRBV2, with 10 bases matching TRBD1. Germline values: CDR1 SNHLY, CDR2 FYNNEI. The ends lost 3 bases at V and 2 bases at J; junction bases unmatched: 4. This CDR3 is built from 16 residues. CDR3 DNA: TGTGCCAGCAGTGAGATTGGGACAGGGGCTGGAAACACCATATATTTT. Translated: CASSEIGTGAGNTIYF.